The sequence of this TCR beta chain was determined in a study of spatial heterogeneity in lung cancer (dated by TCRdb to about 2019). Study-level background: Beta-chain transcripts were consistently detected in greater numbers than alpha-chain transcripts, which likely reflected higher beta-chain transcript abundance. Both alpha and beta chains were TCR-sequenced in approximately 220 tumor regions, roughly 70 matched nontumor lung samples and 55 to 60 PBMC samples obtained at surgery. TCR alpha and beta repertoires were quantitatively compared across multiple tumor regions, matched nontumor lung and blood in non-small cell lung cancer. The study linked features of the TCR repertoire to counts of nonsynonymous mutations, which were determined by whole-exome sequencing of tumor tissue. In the raw uncorrected reads, each unique combination of TCR and UMI appeared more than ten times on average.

The research as a whole found: Confirming at a functional level the hypothesis that regional TCRs recognize regional mutations was considered to require additional single-cell paired TCR alpha and beta sequencing. Ubiquitous expanded tumor TCRs were detected in blood more often at tumor resection than at routine follow-up.

This clonotype was recorded many times. Its antigen has not been determined. Base qualities are not provided; no much larger clone lies one nucleotide away. Looking up the germline V gene (reference sequence) yields CDR1 LGHDT and CDR2 YNNKEL. V trim: 8 bases; J trim: 8 bases; unmatched bases: 7. The CDR3 runs 13 residues from the cysteine to the phenylalanine. The read is trimmed to its CDR3 DNA, 39 bases read in frame from base 1. To prepare the library, 5' RACE was applied. Reads for this sample came from a NextSeq 500. To allow correction of PCR and sequencing errors, the TCR library protocol tagged every TCR cDNA molecule with a unique molecular identifier. On the study's bioinformatics: TCR identification, UMI-based error correction and CDR3 extraction were performed with Decombinator tools. Expanded TCRs were defined as those above a frequency of 2 per 1,000, corresponding to the top 1% of the tumor frequency distribution. Each repertoire was subsampled 100 times to 5,000 TCRs, after which Renyi diversity was computed with the R vegan package. CDR3 similarity networks were constructed using string-kernel similarity of amino acid triplets, with links drawn between CDR3s whose pairwise similarity was above 0.82. The public reads were run again by TCRdb, first through fastp at Q25 and then through MiXCR, and only productive beta chains were kept. Identical CDR3 protein sequences are pooled into one entry, listed with their most common genes and DNA. None of the V and J calls come from the authors' own analysis; TCRdb made them. For this sample there are some 50,000 distinct CDR3 sequences; 7.6% appear just once. About 13% of the sample is taken by the ten largest.

In light of the paper, this sample's time point label describes: sample taken at primary tumor resection. For TCR sequencing, whole RNA was extracted from tumor and nontumor lung tissue, or from cryopreserved PBMC samples, and no cell sorting was done. The donors were about 65 patients from the lung TRACERx cohort who had early-stage, untreated non-small cell lung cancer. Only patients for whom sufficient RNA was available from at least two tumor regions were selected for TCR sequencing. The source material was PBMCs, sampled at surgery. This clonotype originated in a female donor with early-stage non-small cell lung cancer. The chain couples TRBV3-1 to TRBJ2-1, and 9 junctional nucleotides match TRBD2. The DNA reads as follows: TGTGCCAGCCGGTCTAGCGGGGCCGATGAGCAGTTCTTC. It specifies CASRSSGADEQFF.